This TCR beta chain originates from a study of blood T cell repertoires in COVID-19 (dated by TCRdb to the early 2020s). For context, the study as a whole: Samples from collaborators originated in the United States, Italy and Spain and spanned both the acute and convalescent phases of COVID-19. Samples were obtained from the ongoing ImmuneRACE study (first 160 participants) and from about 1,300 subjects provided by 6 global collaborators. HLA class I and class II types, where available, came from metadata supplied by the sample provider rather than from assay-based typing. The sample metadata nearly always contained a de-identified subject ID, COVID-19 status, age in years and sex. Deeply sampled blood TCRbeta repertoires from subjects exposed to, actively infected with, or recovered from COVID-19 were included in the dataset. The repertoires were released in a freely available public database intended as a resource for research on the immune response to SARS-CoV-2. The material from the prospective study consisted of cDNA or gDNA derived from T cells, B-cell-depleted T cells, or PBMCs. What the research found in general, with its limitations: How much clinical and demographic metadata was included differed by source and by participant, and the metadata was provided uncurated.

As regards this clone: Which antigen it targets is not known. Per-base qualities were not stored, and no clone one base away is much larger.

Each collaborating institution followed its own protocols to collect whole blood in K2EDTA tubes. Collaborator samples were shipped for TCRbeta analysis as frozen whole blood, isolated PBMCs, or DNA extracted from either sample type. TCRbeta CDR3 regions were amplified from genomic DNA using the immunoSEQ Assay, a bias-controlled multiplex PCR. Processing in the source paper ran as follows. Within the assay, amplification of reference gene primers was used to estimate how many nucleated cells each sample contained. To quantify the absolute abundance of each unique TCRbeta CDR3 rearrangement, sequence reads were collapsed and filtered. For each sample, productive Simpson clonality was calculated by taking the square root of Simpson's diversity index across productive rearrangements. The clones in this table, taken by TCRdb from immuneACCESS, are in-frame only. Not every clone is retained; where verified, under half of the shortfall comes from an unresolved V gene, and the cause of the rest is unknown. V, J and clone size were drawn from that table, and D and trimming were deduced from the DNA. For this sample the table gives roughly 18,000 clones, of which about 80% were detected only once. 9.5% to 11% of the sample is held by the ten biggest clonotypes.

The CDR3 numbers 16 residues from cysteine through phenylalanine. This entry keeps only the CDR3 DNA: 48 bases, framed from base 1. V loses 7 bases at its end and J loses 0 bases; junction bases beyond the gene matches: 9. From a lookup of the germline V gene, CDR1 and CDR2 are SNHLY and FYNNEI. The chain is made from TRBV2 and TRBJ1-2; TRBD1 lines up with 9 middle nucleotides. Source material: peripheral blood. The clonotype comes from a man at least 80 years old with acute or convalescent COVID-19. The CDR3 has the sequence CASTKGQGSANYGYTF. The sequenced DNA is TGTGCCAGCACCAAGGGACAGGGATCGGCTAACTATGGCTACACCTTC.